The clone carrying this TCR beta chain was recorded only once. Clones were read by immunoSEQ multiplex PCR, and TCRdb kept only the in-frame ones, dropping some. This repertoire shows roughly 68,000 clones, 85% to 90% found once; its top ten account for approximately 15%. This entry comes from a study of OX40 agonist ivuxolimab in advanced cancers. Study-level information: Administration of intravenous ivuxolimab to patients occurred every 2 weeks at 0.01 to 10 mg/kg.

Germline V CDR1 and CDR2: LNHDA, SQIVND (reference sequence). The trim removed 5 bases at V and 4 bases at J, leaving 6 bases unmatched. This CDR3 comprises 14 residues. The clonotype was recovered from an adult with an advanced solid tumor such as melanoma, head and neck, liver or kidney cancer. V and J are TRBV19 and TRBJ1-1; 8 nucleotides line up with TRBD1. The material sequenced was CD4+ or CD8+ T cells sorted from blood, taken in a trial of the OX40 agonist ivuxolimab. The CDR3 region is CASSYRGVGTEAFF. The DNA for the CDR3 is TGTGCCAGTAGTTACAGGGGGGTGGGCACTGAAGCTTTCTTT.